This entry describes one TCR beta chain. Its target is unknown. Germline V lookup: CDR1 DFQATT, CDR2 SNEGSKA (reference sequence). With 3 bases clipped from V and 6 bases from J, the junction kept 5 bases outside the gene matches. The CDR3 spans 14 residues. PCR was performed a second time for about 6 to 12 cycles using a sample-barcoded 5' primer and a J-beta primer mix. A template-switch adaptor that had 12 random nucleotides put a tag on each cDNA molecule. The yield of each sample was at least 2.5 million CDR3-containing paired-end reads. A single record per CDR3 protein comes from TCRdb applying MiXCR to the 5' RACE reads. Here the sample spans 1.5 million to 2 million distinct CDR3 sequences, around half being singletons. The sample belongs to a study of blood T cells in healthy people across ages. Study-wide points: Investigators treated diversity estimates from one million T cells as underestimates. Possibly confounding the expanded clonotype changes was the fact that donor CMV status was unknown.

The rearrangement links TRBV20-1 to TRBJ2-5, with 12 positions matching TRBD2. This receptor was obtained from a woman aged 40 to 49 in good health. Sequenced: blood. This CDR3 is CSARTSGGTQTQYF. The CDR3 DNA is TGCAGTGCTAGGACTAGCGGGGGAACACAGACCCAGTACTTC.